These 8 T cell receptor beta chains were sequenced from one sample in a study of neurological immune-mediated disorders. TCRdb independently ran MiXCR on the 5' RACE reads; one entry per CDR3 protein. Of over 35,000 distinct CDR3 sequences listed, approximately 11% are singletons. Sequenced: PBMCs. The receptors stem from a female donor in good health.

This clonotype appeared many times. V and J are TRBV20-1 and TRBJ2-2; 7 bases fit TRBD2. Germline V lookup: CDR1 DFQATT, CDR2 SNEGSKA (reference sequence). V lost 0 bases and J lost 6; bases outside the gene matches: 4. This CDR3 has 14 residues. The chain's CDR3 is CSARDRRGAGELFF. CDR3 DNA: TGCAGTGCTAGAGATCGTCGGGGGGCCGGGGAGCTGTTTTTT.

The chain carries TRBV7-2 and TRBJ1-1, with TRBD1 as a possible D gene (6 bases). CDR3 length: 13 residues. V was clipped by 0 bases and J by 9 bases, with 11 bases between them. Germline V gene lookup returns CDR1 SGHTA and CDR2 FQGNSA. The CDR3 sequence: CASSLAGQGKAFF. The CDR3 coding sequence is TGTGCCAGCAGCTTAGCAGGGCAGGGGAAAGCTTTCTTT.

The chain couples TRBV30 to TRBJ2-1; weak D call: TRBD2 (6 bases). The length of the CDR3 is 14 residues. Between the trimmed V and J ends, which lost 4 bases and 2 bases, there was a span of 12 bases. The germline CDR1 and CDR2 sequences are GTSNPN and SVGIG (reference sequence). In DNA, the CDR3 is TGTGCCTGGAAAAGCGGGCTGCCCTACAATGAGCAGTTCTTC. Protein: CAWKSGLPYNEQFF.

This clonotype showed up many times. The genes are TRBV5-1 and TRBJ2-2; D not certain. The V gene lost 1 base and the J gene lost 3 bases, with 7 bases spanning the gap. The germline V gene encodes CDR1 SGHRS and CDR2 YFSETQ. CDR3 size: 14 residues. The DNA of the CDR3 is TGCGCCAGCAGCTTGATGGGTTACACCGGGGAGCTGTTTTTT. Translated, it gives CASSLMGYTGELFF.

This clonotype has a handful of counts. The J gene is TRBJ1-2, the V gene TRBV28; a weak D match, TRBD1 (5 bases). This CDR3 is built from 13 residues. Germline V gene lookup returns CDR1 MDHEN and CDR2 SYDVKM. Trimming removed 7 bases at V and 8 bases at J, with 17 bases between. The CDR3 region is CASKPAGWIGYTF. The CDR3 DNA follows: TGTGCCAGCAAACCCGCAGGGTGGATCGGCTACACCTTC.

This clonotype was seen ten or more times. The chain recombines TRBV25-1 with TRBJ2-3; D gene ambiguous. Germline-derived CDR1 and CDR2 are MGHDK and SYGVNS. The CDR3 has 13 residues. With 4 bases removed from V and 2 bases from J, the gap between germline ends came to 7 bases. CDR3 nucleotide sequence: TGTGCCAGCAGTGCCCCGGACACAGATACGCAGTATTTT. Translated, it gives CASSAPDTDTQYF. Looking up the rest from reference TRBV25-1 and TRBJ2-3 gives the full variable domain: EADIYQTPRYLVIGTGKKITLECSQTMGHDKMYWYQQDPGMELHLIHYSYGVNSTEKGDLSSESTVSRIRTEHFPLTLESARPSHTSQYLCASSAPDTDTQYFGPGTRLTVL.

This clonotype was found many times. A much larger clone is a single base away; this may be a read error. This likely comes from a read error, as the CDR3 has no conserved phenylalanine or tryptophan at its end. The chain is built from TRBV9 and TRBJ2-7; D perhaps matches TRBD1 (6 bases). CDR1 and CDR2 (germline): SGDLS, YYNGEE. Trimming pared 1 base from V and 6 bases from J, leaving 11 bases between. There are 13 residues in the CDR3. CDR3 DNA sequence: TGTGCCAGCAGCGTATCCACAGGGCCCGAGCAGTACATC. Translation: CASSVSTGPEQYI.

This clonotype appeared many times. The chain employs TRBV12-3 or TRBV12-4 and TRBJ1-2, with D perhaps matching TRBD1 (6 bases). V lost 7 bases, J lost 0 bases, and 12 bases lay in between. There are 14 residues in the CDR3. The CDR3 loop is CASTKGEANYGYTF. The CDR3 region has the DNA TGTGCCAGCACAAAGGGGGAAGCTAACTATGGCTACACCTTC.